This passage covers 9 T cell receptor beta chains from one sample sequenced in a study of long-term antiretroviral therapy in people with HIV. At the survey level, the v3.0 immunoSEQ assay was run. Clones were sequenced by immunoSEQ multiplex PCR, and TCRdb holds only the in-frame ones, with some missing. The sample includes over 40,000 clones, over 90% of them seen just once. The sample was unsorted PBMCs, taken around 9.2 years after starting antiretroviral therapy. The receptors stem from a man aged 30-40 years with HIV.

The gene calls are TRBV4-1 and TRBJ2-7; 8 positions agree with TRBD1. J lost 2 bases, V lost 0 bases, and 6 bases had no gene match. The V gene's germline CDR1 is MGHRA and CDR2 YSYEKL. The CDR3 runs to 16 residues. The CDR3 protein is CASSQDWDRRPYEQYF. For the CDR3, the DNA is TGCGCCAGCAGCCAAGATTGGGACAGGCGACCCTACGAGCAGTACTTC.

V and J are TRBV7-3 and TRBJ2-2; TRBD1 might be the D (6 bases). Trimming took 2 bases from V and 5 from J, leaving 21 bases between them. CDR3 length: 18 amino acids. From germline, CDR1 is SGHTA and CDR2 FQGTGA. The CDR3 DNA sequence: TGTGCCAGCAGCTTACCGGGTCAGGGGTTCTTTCGGACCGGGGAGCTGTTTTTT. It is translated as CASSLPGQGFFRTGELFF.

The V and J genes are TRBV19 and TRBJ1-1, with D possibly TRBD1 on 6 matching bases. Deletions cut 6 bases from V and 1 base from J, with 12 bases between. There are 14 residues in the CDR3. The germline V gene has CDR1 LNHDA and CDR2 SQIVND (reference sequence). The CDR3 loop is CASRKEGQNTEAFF. The CDR3 coding sequence is TGTGCCAGTAGGAAGGAGGGACAGAACACTGAAGCTTTCTTT.

The chain is built from TRBV6-1 and TRBJ2-1; 7 nucleotides agree with TRBD1. With 7 bases clipped from V and 5 bases from J, the junction kept 5 bases outside the gene matches. The CDR3 covers 13 residues. Germline CDR1 reads MNHNS; CDR2 reads SASEGT. For the CDR3, the DNA is TGTGCCAGCAACAGGGACAGCAACAATGAGCAGTTCTTC. This encodes CASNRDSNNEQFF.

This chain joins TRBV15 and TRBJ2-4; 7 nucleotides match TRBD1. The J segment lost 0 bases and the V segment lost 4 bases, leaving 9 bases of the junction unmatched. The germline gives CDR1 LNHNV, CDR2 YYDKDF (reference sequence). The CDR3 has 17 residues. CDR3 sequence reads: CATSTPTGALAKNIQYF. CDR3 nucleotides: TGTGCCACCAGCACCCCCACAGGGGCTTTAGCCAAAAACATTCAGTACTTC.

J is TRBJ1-2 and V is TRBV6-1; 10 bases map to TRBD1. Germline assignment: CDR1 MNHNS and CDR2 SASEGT. The trim removed 2 bases at V and 2 bases at J, leaving 5 bases unmatched. The CDR3 is made up of 16 amino acids. This CDR3 reads CASSEWGTGVNYGYTF. As DNA, the CDR3 is TGTGCCAGCAGTGAATGGGGGACAGGGGTAAACTATGGCTACACCTTC.

The chain couples TRBV5-1 to TRBJ1-6; TRBD1 agrees at 9 bases. This CDR3 contains 14 residues. Losses at the gene ends were 4 bases for V and 7 bases for J; bases not matched to a gene: 3. Germline V gene lookup returns CDR1 SGHRS and CDR2 YFSETQ. The CDR3 region has the DNA TGCGCCAGCAGCACAGGACAGGGGAATTCACCCCTCCACTTT. Translation gives CASSTGQGNSPLHF.

This chain links TRBV15 with TRBJ2-1, with TRBD2 identical over 9 bases. V was clipped by 8 bases and J by 7 bases; unmatched bases: 21. Germline lookup yields CDR1 LNHNV and CDR2 YYDKDF (reference sequence). CDR3 size: 18 residues. The CDR3 is CATLGTKGGGAAQNEQFF. For the CDR3, the DNA is TGTGCCACCCTAGGGACAAAGGGCGGGGGGGCCGCCCAGAATGAGCAGTTCTTC.

The chain combines TRBV28 with TRBJ1-1; D uncertain. Trimming pared 7 bases from V and 7 bases from J, leaving 13 bases between. Germline lookup yields CDR1 MDHEN and CDR2 SYDVKM. The CDR3 length is 12 residues. In DNA, the CDR3 is TGTGCCAGCACCGATATAGGCCGTGAAGCTTTCTTT. The encoded protein is CASTDIGREAFF.